This TCR beta chain derives from a study of T cell repertoires in cytomegalovirus infection. This clonotype was detected ten times or more. Its matching antigen is unknown. TCRdb re-called the reads with MiXCR, one entry per CDR3 protein. The sample includes roughly 180,000 distinct CDR3 sequences, roughly 15% seen only once; the top ten take 25%. Study-level points and caveats: Predominance within the ex vivo response was attributable to HLA-C-restricted CMV-specific TCR beta clonotypes.

J lost 6 bases, V lost 0 bases, and 4 bases had no gene match. The CDR3 is 15 amino acids. CDR1 is LNHNV and CDR2 is YYDKDF in the germline V gene (reference sequence). Sequencing was carried out using CD8+ T cells from PBMCs. The sequence was collected from a human donor in good health (CMV status not recorded). Some clones in this sample may be carry-over from other donors' samples. The rearrangement joins TRBV15 to TRBJ2-1; 8 positions match TRBD2. The CDR3 nucleotides are TGTGCCACCAGCAGAGATCGGGGGGGTAGCAATGAGCAGTTCTTC. The encoded protein is CATSRDRGGSNEQFF.